The clone carrying this TCR beta chain is a singleton in its sample. The data stem from a study of control samples from healthy donors and cancer patients. CDR1 SGDLS and CDR2 YYNGEE come from the germline V gene. CDR3 length: 11 residues. V lost 4 bases, J lost 5 bases, and 7 bases lay in between. The method was immunoSEQ multiplex PCR; TCRdb's version includes in-frame clones alone and lacks a portion of them. Of around 53,000 clones listed, 70% to 90% are singletons. What was sequenced was PBMCs. This TCR derives from a woman between 50 and 59 years old with lung cancer. This rearrangement joins TRBV9 to TRBJ2-7; D uncertain. DNA of the CDR3: TGTGCCAGCAGCAAGGATCACGAGCAGTACTTC. Its translation is CASSKDHEQYF.